This T cell receptor (beta chain) originates from a study of human T cells and chemical hapten exposure. Time point indicated: patch test 3, about 24 weeks after DPC sensitization. The treatment: therapeutic diphenylcyclopropenone sensitization with weekly scalp DPC. This clonotype has a handful of counts. Trimming cost V 2 bases and J 3 bases; bases outside gene matches: 4. CDR3 length equals 16 residues. The V gene's germline CDR1 is SGHTA and CDR2 FQGTGA. Each CDR3 protein is one row after TCRdb ran MiXCR on the RACE reads. Of some 64,000 distinct CDR3 sequences in the sample, approximately 10% are singletons; the top ten hold roughly 2.3%.

Specimen: whole blood, collected in connection with sensitization to the hapten diphenylcyclopropenone (DPC). The rearrangement links TRBV7-3 to TRBJ2-3; 11 positions match TRBD2. This receptor was taken from a woman between 25 and 40 years old with alopecia areata. Some clones in this sample may be carry-over from other donors' samples. The CDR3 DNA reads TGTGCCAGCAGCTTATCGGCTAGCGGGAGGACAGATACGCAGTATTTT. Protein product: CASSLSASGRTDTQYF.